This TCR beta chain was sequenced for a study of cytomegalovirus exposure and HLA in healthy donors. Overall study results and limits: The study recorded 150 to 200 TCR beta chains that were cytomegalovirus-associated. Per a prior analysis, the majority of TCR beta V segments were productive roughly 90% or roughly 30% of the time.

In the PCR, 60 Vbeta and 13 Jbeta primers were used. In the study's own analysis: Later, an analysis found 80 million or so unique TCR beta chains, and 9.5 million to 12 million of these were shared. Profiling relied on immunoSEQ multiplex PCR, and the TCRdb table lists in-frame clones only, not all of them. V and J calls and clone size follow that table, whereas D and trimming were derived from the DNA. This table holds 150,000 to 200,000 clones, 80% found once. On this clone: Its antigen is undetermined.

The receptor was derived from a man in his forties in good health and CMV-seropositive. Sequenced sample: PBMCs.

DNA of the CDR3: TGTGCCAGCAACCTGGGACTGGGCACAGATACGCAGTATTTT. This encodes CASNLGLGTDTQYF. The chain couples TRBV9 to TRBJ2-3, with TRBD2 as a possible D gene (6 bases). Germline values: CDR1 SGDLS, CDR2 YYNGEE. CDR3 length: 14 amino acids. V gave up 6 bases and J gave up 1 base, with 12 bases separating them.